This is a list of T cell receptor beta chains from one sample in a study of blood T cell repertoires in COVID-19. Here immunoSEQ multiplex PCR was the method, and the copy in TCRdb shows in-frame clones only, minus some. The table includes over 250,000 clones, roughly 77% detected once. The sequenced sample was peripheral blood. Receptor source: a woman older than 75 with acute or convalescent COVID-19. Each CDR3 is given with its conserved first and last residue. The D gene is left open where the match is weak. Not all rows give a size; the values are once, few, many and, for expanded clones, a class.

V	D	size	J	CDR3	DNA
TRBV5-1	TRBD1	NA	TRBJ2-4	CASSTGGNIQYF	TGCGCCAGCAGCACAGGGGGAAACATTCAGTACTTC
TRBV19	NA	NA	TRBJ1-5	CASTADSLNQPQHF	TGTGCCAGTACGGCTGACAGTTTAAATCAGCCCCAGCATTTT
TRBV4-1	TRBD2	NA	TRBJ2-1	CASSLLAGGPHEQFF	TGCGCCAGCAGCCTACTAGCGGGGGGGCCCCATGAGCAGTTCTTC
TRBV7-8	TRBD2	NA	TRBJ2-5	CASSLGLAGNGQETQYF	TGTGCCAGCAGCTTAGGGCTAGCGGGGAACGGGCAGGAGACCCAGTACTTC
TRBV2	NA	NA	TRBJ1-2	CASSEGSGGYYGYTF	TGTGCCAGCAGTGAAGGATCAGGTGGATACTATGGCTACACCTTC
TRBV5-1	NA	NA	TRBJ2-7	CASSPGTGGTIEQYF	TGCGCCAGCAGCCCGGGGACAGGTGGGACTATCGAGCAGTACTTC
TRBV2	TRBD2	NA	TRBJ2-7	CASRRTSGGGYEQYF	TGTGCCAGCAGGAGGACTAGCGGAGGTGGGTACGAGCAGTACTTC
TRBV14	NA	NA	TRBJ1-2	CASSQFSGVPGYTF	TGTGCCAGCAGCCAGTTTTCGGGGGTGCCTGGCTACACCTTC
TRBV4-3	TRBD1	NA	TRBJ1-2	CASSQDPRGQGYGYTF	TGCGCCAGCAGCCAAGACCCAAGGGGACAGGGGTATGGCTACACCTTC
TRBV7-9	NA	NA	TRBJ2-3	CASSLAMDWKGADTQYF	TGTGCCAGCAGCTTAGCTATGGACTGGAAAGGAGCAGATACGCAGTATTTT
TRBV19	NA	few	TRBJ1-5	CASSIERGGGNQPQHF	TGTGCCAGTAGTATAGAGAGGGGCGGGGGCAATCAGCCCCAGCATTTT
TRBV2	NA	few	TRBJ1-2	CASRFTGTNGYTF	TGTGCCAGCAGGTTCACAGGGACCAATGGCTACACCTTC
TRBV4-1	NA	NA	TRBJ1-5	CASSQDLSSGVGQPQHF	TGCGCCAGCAGCCAAGATCTTTCGTCGGGGGTCGGGCAGCCCCAGCATTTT
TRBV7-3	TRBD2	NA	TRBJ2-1	CASSSPGLAGAPYNEQFF	TGTGCCAGCAGCTCGCCGGGACTAGCGGGAGCACCTTACAATGAGCAGTTCTTC
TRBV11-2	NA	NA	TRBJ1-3	CASSAARQDQNTIYF	TGTGCCAGCAGCGCCGCTCGACAGGATCAAAACACCATATATTTT
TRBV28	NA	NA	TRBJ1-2	CAIPHHNYGYTF	TGTGCCATCCCACACCATAACTATGGCTACACCTTC
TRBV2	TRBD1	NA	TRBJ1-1	CASNRGRTEAFF	TGTGCCAGCAACAGGGGTAGAACTGAAGCTTTCTTT
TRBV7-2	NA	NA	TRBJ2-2	CASSSHRDGELFF	TGTGCCAGCAGCTCGCACCGGGACGGGGAGCTGTTTTTT
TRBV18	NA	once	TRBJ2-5	CASSQGERETQYF	TGTGCCAGCTCACAGGGAGAGCGGGAGACCCAGTACTTC
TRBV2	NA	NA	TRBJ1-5	CASSQTGRDQPQHF	TGTGCCAGCAGTCAGACAGGACGGGATCAGCCCCAGCATTTT
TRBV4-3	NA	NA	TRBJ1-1	CASSQAITRGTEAFF	TGCGCCAGCAGCCAAGCGATCACAAGGGGCACTGAAGCTTTCTTT
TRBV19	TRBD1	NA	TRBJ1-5	CASSLQGAIVAQHF	TGTGCCAGTAGTCTTCAGGGGGCTATAGTGGCCCAGCATTTT
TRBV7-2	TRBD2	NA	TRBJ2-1	CASSPQTSGGFEQFF	TGTGCCAGCAGCCCCCAGACTAGCGGGGGGTTTGAGCAGTTCTTC
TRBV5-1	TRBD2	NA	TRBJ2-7	CASSLSSGRYEQYF	TGCGCCAGCAGCTTGTCTAGCGGGAGGTACGAGCAGTACTTC
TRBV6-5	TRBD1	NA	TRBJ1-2	CASSWGQNGGYTF	TGTGCCAGCAGCTGGGGACAGAATGGCGGCTACACCTTC
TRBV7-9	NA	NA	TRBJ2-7	CASSPQGEQYF	TGTGCCAGCAGCCCCCAGGGGGAGCAGTACTTC
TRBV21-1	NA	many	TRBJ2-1	CASSSSRTRLYEQFF	TGTGCCAGCAGCAGTTCTAGGACTAGGTTGTATGAGCAGTTCTTC
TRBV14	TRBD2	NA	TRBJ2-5	CASSPGLAVWSQYF	TGTGCCAGCAGCCCCGGACTAGCGGTATGGTCCCAGTACTTC
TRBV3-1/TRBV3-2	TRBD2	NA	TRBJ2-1	CASSQAGTSGSNEQFF	TGTGCCAGCAGCCAAGCGGGGACTAGCGGGAGCAATGAGCAGTTCTTC
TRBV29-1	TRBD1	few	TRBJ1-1	CSVNRGLNTEAFF	TGCAGCGTTAACAGGGGGCTAAACACTGAAGCTTTCTTT
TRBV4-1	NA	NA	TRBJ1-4	CASSLWVGGNEKLFF	TGCGCCAGCAGCCTGTGGGTCGGGGGTAATGAAAAACTGTTTTTT
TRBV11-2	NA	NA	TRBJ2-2	CASSLSRGSGELFF	TGTGCCAGCAGCTTGTCTCGCGGGTCCGGGGAGCTGTTTTTT
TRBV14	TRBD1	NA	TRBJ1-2	CASSVTGGVGGYTF	TGTGCCAGCAGCGTCACAGGGGGAGTGGGCGGCTACACCTTC
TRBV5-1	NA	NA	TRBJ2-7	CASSLVGAAAPLRSYEQYF	TGCGCCAGCAGCTTGGTTGGGGCGGCGGCCCCCCTCCGCTCCTACGAGCAGTACTTC
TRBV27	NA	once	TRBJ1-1	CASSLSTGYTEAFF	TGTGCCAGCAGTTTATCGACGGGATACACTGAAGCTTTCTTT
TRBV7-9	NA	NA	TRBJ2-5	CASSLLRETQYF	TGTGCCAGCAGCTTACTCAGGGAGACCCAGTACTTC
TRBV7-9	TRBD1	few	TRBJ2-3	CASSILQGSTDTQYF	TGTGCCAGCAGCATTCTACAGGGGTCCACAGATACGCAGTATTTT
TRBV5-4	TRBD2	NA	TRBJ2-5	CASSPSSGRQETQYF	TGTGCCAGCAGCCCCTCTAGCGGGAGACAGGAGACCCAGTACTTC
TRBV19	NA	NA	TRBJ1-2	CASSIIGQTYGYTF	TGTGCCAGTAGTATTATCGGACAGACGTATGGCTACACCTTC
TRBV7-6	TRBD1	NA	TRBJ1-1	CASSRQTGGNTEAFF	TGTGCCAGCAGTCGACAGACAGGGGGGAACACTGAAGCTTTCTTT
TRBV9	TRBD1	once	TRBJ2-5	CASSVGPGGETQYF	TGTGCCAGCAGCGTAGGTCCAGGGGGAGAGACCCAGTACTTC
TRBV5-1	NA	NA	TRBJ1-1	CASSSQGLETEAFF	TGCGCCAGCAGCTCGCAGGGCCTTGAGACTGAAGCTTTCTTT
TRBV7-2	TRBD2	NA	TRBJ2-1	CASSLESGGSYNEQFF	TGTGCCAGCAGCTTAGAGAGCGGGGGCTCCTACAATGAGCAGTTCTTC
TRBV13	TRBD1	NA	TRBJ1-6	CASRLKGALNSPLHF	TGTGCCAGCAGACTTAAGGGGGCGCTGAATTCACCCCTCCACTTT
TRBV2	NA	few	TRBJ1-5	CASSSQRGDQPQHF	TGTGCCAGCAGTTCCCAGCGGGGAGATCAGCCCCAGCATTTT
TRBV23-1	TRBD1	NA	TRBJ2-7	CASSHPGQVAYEQYF	TGCGCCAGCAGTCATCCGGGACAGGTAGCCTACGAGCAGTACTTC
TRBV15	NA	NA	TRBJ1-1	CATSRDEAPRLVSFF	TGTGCCACCAGCAGAGATGAGGCCCCTAGGTTAGTGTCTTTCTTT
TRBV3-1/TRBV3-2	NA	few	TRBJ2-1	CASSQVLSSSEQFF	TGTGCCAGCAGCCAAGTGTTGTCTAGCAGTGAGCAGTTCTTC
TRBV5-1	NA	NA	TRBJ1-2	CASSLEGLSGYTF	TGCGCCAGCAGCTTGGAGGGACTGAGTGGCTACACCTTC
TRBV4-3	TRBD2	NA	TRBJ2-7	CASSSLTSGGYEQYF	TGCGCCAGCAGCTCTTTGACTAGCGGGGGTTACGAGCAGTACTTC